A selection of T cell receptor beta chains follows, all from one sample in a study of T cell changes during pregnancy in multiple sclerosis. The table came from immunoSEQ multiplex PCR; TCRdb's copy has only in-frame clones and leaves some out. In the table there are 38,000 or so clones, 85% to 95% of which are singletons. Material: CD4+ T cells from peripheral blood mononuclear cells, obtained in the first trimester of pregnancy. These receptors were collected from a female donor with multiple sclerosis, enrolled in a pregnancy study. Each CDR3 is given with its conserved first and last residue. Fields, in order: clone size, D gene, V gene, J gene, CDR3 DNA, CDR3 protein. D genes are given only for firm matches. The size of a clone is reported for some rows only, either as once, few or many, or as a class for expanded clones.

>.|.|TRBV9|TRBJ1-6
TGTGCCAGCAGCGTAAGACACACGGATTCACCCCTCCACTTT
CASSVRHTDSPLHF
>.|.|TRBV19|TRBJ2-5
TGTGCCAGTAGTATAGGGACACACCAAGAGACCCAGTACTTC
CASSIGTHQETQYF
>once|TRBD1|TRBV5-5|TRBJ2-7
TGTGCCAGCAGCTTGGCCGCTGGGGGACAGGCAGGCGAGCAGTACTTC
CASSLAAGGQAGEQYF
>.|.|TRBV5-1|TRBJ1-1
TGCGCCAGCCGGGACCAGGGGAGAGCTTTCTTT
CASRDQGRAFF
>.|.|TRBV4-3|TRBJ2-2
TGCGCCAGCAGCCAAGTCGGGAACACCGGGGAGCTGTTTTTT
CASSQVGNTGELFF
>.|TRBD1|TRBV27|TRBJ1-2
TGTGCCAGCAGTCCCATGGGGACAGGGGATGGCTACACCTTC
CASSPMGTGDGYTF
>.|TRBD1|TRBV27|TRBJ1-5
TGTGCCAGCAGTGTAACCCCCCCGGGACAGAGCAATCAGCCCCAGCATTTT
CASSVTPPGQSNQPQHF
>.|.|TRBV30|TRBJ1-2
TGTGCCTGGGGTACCCAAGGAGAGGCGCAACACTTC
CAWGTQGEAQHF
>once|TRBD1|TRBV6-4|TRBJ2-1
TGTGCCAGCAGTGTGGAGGAGGACAGGGACCCCTACAATGAGCAGTTCTTC
CASSVEEDRDPYNEQFF
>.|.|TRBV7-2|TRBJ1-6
TGTGCCAGCAGCATGGAGCTCTCCTATAATTCACCCCTCCACTTT
CASSMELSYNSPLHF
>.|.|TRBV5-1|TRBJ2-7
TGCGCCAGCAGCTTGTCGCAGGGCCCCTACGAGCAGTACTTC
CASSLSQGPYEQYF
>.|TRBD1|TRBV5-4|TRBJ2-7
TGTGCCAGCAGCGACGGGACAGGGAAGCCCCTCTCGGAGCAGTACTTC
CASSDGTGKPLSEQYF
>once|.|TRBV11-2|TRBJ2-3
TGTGCCAGCAGCTTGAGACTAGGGGGCACAGATACGCAGTATTTT
CASSLRLGGTDTQYF